This note documents a single TCR beta chain sequence. CDR1 and CDR2 (germline): KGHSH, LQKENI. The ends were cut back, 4 bases at V and 6 bases at J, with 9 bases in the middle. The CDR3 spans 13 residues. A universal primer site arose from template switching, and cDNA bore unique molecular identifiers. TCRdb processed the 5' RACE reads anew with MiXCR; each CDR3 protein has one entry. The top ten clones hold 0.4% to 0.55% of a sample with 450,000 or so distinct CDR3 sequences, 12% to 15% of them seen once. These data belong to a study of identical twins. Among all donors, each was a healthy Caucasian. In addition, the sample was reused for a study of yellow fever vaccine responses in identical twins.

The rearrangement uses TRBV18 and TRBJ2-2; D is undetermined. This sequence originates from a woman aged 18 to 35 in good health. The sequencing input was CD4+ T cells sorted from blood. This chain's CDR3 is CASSLKAPGELFF. DNA of the CDR3: TGTGCCAGCTCACTAAAGGCTCCCGGGGAGCTGTTTTTT.